This T cell receptor (beta chain) was obtained from a study of blood T cell repertoires in COVID-19. This clone appeared a few times. As handled by the study authors: Scientists estimated how many nucleated cells there were by amplifying reference gene primers. This table comes from immunoSEQ multiplex PCR, and its TCRdb copy is limited to in-frame clones, with some not included. The V and J calls and clone size were taken over from that table, and D and trimming were inferred from the DNA. This table has about 150,000 clones, 84% appearing once. The CDR3 is 15 residues long. J was trimmed by 1 base and V by 3 bases; bases with no gene match: 4. Germline CDR1 and CDR2: LGHNA and YNFKEQ. Across about 22 US areas, participants ranged in age from 18 to 89 years. Cohort 3 recovery required two negative PCRs, clearance, or symptom resolution.

This sequence was found in a middle-aged man who had recovered from COVID-19. The rearrangement uses TRBV4-2 and TRBJ2-7, with 9 positions matching TRBD1. Sequences were obtained from PBMCs or T cells enriched from blood (not recorded which). The DNA for the CDR3 is TGTGCCAGCAGCCAGGGACAGGGAGAGTCCTACGAGCAGTACTTC. This sequence encodes CASSQGQGESYEQYF.